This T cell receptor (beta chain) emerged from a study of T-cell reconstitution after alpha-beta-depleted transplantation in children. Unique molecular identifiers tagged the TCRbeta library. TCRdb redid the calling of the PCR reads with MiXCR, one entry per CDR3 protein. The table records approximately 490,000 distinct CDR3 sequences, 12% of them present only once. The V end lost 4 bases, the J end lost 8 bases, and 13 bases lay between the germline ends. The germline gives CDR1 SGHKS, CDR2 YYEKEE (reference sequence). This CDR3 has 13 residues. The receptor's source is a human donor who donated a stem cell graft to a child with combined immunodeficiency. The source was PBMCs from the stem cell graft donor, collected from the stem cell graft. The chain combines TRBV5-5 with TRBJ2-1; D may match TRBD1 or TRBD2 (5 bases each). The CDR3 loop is CASSIRDLYEQFF. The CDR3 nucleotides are TGTGCCAGCAGCATCCGGGACCTCTATGAGCAGTTCTTC.